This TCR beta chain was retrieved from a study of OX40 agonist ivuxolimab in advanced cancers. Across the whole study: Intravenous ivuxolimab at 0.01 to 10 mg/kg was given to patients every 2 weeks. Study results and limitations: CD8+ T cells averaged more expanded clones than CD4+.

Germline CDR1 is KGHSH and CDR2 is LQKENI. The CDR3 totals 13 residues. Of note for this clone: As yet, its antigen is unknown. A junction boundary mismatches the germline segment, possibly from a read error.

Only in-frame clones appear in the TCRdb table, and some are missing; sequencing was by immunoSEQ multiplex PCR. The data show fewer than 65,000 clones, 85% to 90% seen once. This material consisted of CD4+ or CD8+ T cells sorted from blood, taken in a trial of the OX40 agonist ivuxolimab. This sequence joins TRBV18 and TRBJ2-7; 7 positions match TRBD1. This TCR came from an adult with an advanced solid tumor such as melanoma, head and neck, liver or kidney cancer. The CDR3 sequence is CASSEGASNEQYF. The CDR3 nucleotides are TGTGCCAGCTCAGAGGGGGCCTCCAACGAGCAGTACTTC.